This T cell receptor beta chain was sequenced in a study of blood T cells in healthy people across ages. Study as a whole: Per two T cells, about one barcoded beta molecule was captured through template switching.

Trimming shortened V by 1 base and J by 7 bases, and 7 bases separated the two germline ends. The CDR3 has 13 residues. Germline V gene lookup returns CDR1 LNHDA and CDR2 SQIVND (reference sequence). Study-level findings and limits: Measured against age, TCR beta diversity per million T cells decreased in a roughly linear manner.

This clonotype was counted only a few times. Its cognate antigen is unknown. It was with a sample-barcoded 5' primer and a J-beta primer mix that a second PCR of about 6 to 12 cycles was run. One entry per CDR3 protein results from TCRdb running MiXCR on the 5' RACE reads. This sample carries more than 500,000 distinct CDR3 sequences, approximately 27% of them seen once, and the ten largest clones take approximately 18%. Samples each had at least 5 micrograms of total RNA extracted. This receptor was obtained from a woman aged 70-85 years in good health. Material: blood. This chain uses TRBV19 with TRBJ1-4; unclear D gene. DNA of the CDR3: TGTGCCAGTAGTATAGGATGGTTTGAAAAACTGTTTTTT. This encodes CASSIGWFEKLFF.